Each of the 10 T cell receptor beta chains below was sequenced from the same sample in a study of T cells in localized non-small cell lung cancer. The data were produced by immunoSEQ multiplex PCR, yet TCRdb's version contains in-frame clones alone and is incomplete. The repertoire holds 35,000 to 40,000 clones, with almost 85% as singletons. The sequenced sample was peripheral blood, obtained before any cancer treatment. These receptors were obtained from a male donor aged 60 or over with stage III squamous cell lung carcinoma.

J is TRBJ1-1 and V is TRBV4-1; D remains ambiguous. CDR1 MGHRA and CDR2 YSYEKL come from the germline V gene. The CDR3 contains 14 residues. The germline V and J ends were trimmed by 4 bases and 1 base, with 10 bases remaining between them. Here the CDR3 DNA reads TGCGCCAGCAGCCCTCGGACCGAGAACACTGAAGCTTTCTTT. Its translation is CASSPRTENTEAFF.

This clone came up once. The chain recombines TRBV10-1 with TRBJ2-6; a weak D match, TRBD1 (5 bases). CDR3 length: 15 residues. Looked up from germline, CDR1 is WNHNN and CDR2 is SYGVQD (reference sequence). V shed 2 bases and J shed 2 bases, with 7 bases lying between them. This chain's CDR3 is CASSEGAAGANVLTF. The CDR3 nucleotides are TGCGCCAGCAGTGAGGGGGCTGCTGGGGCCAACGTCCTGACTTTC.

This sequence joins TRBV2 and TRBJ2-7; D gene uncertain. This CDR3 comprises 12 residues. Per germline, CDR1 SNHLY and CDR2 FYNNEI. V lost 0 bases and J lost 9, with 9 bases in between. CDR3 bases: TGTGCCAGCAGTGAAGCGCTGGTGTTGCAGTACTTC. This encodes CASSEALVLQYF.

This sequence joins TRBV5-1 and TRBJ2-7, with 8 bases matching TRBD2. The CDR3 is made up of 12 amino acids. J lost 7 bases, V lost 4 bases, and 4 bases had no gene match. CDR1 is SGHRS and CDR2 is YFSETQ in the germline V gene. This chain's CDR3 is CASSPPGGEQYF. CDR3 DNA: TGCGCCAGCAGCCCCCCGGGGGGGGAGCAGTACTTC.

The chain carries TRBV27 and TRBJ1-1, with a possible D match to TRBD1 (5 bases). V lost 5 bases to trimming and J lost 1 base, with 11 bases between them. This CDR3 has 14 residues. From germline, CDR1 is MNHEY and CDR2 SMNVEV (reference sequence). The CDR3 coding sequence is TGTGCCAGCAGTGTCAGGGTGGAGAACACTGAAGCTTTCTTT. It specifies CASSVRVENTEAFF.

This clone was detected once. V is TRBV6-1 and J is TRBJ2-3; D gene unclear. Trimming stripped 6 bases from V and 2 bases from J, with 9 bases between. Germline V gene sequence: CDR1 MNHNS, CDR2 SASEGT. The CDR3 length is 13 residues. Here the CDR3 reads CASSQRDTDTQYF. CDR3 sequence (DNA): TGTGCCAGCAGCCAAAGGGACACAGATACGCAGTATTTT.

The chain uses TRBV7-9 and TRBJ2-3; tentative D call: TRBD2 (5 bases). V lost 0 bases, J lost 4 bases, and 14 bases lay in between. This CDR3 is built from 16 residues. From germline, CDR1 is SEHNR and CDR2 FQNEAQ (reference sequence). The CDR3 is CASSLARVLFSDTQYF. DNA for the CDR3: TGTGCCAGCAGCTTAGCGCGGGTTCTTTTCTCAGATACGCAGTATTTT. The complete variable domain, with remaining parts taken from reference TRBV7-9 and TRBJ2-3, reads DTGVSQNPRHKITKRGQNVTFRCDPISEHNRLYWYRQTLGQGPEFLTYFQNEAQLEKSRLLSDRFSAERPKGSFSTLEIQRTEQGDSAMYLCASSLARVLFSDTQYFGPGTRLTVL.

This clone was seen more than once but under ten times. The chain is built from TRBV10-3 and TRBJ1-5; no firm D call. V shed 0 bases and J shed 4 bases, with 7 bases lying between them. This CDR3 is built from 14 residues. Germline V gene lookup returns CDR1 ENHRY and CDR2 SYGVKD. CDR3: CAISESTLNQPQHF. The DNA of the CDR3 is TGTGCCATCAGTGAGTCGACACTAAATCAGCCCCAGCATTTT.

The chain joins TRBV5-5 to TRBJ2-1; 9 bases are shared with TRBD2. Trimming at V came to 1 base and at J to 8 bases, leaving 7 bases not matched to a gene. CDR1 and CDR2 from the germline V gene are SGHKS and YYEKEE (reference sequence). CDR3 length: 15 residues. The CDR3 spells CASSLTAGGLHEQFF. The CDR3 DNA sequence: TGTGCCAGCAGCTTGACGGCGGGAGGGCTCCATGAGCAGTTCTTC.

This clone came up a few times. The CDR3 reads CASSLSGQGRNQPQHF. The CDR3 bases are TGTGCCAGCAGCTTATCGGGACAGGGGAGGAATCAGCCCCAGCATTTT. The chain uses TRBV7-8 and TRBJ1-5; 10 bases agree with TRBD1. The ends lost 2 bases at V and 4 bases at J; junction bases unmatched: 5. Germline V CDR1 and CDR2: SGHVS, FQNEAQ. CDR3 length: 16 amino acids.